This T cell receptor beta chain was sequenced during a study of blood T cell repertoires in COVID-19. After removal of 0 bases from V and 0 bases from J, the junction contained 21 bases not matched to a gene. CDR3 size: 23 residues. Germline CDR1 is SGHRS and CDR2 is YFSETQ. Some clones are missing from TCRdb's copy, which holds only in-frame ones; the method was immunoSEQ multiplex PCR. Of approximately 220,000 clones in the sample, just under 90% are singletons; the top ten hold roughly 4%. The chain combines TRBV5-1 with TRBJ1-4; 9 nucleotides line up with TRBD1. What was sequenced was PBMCs or T cells enriched from blood (not recorded which). This receptor was taken from a woman between 25 and 40 years old with acute COVID-19. The CDR3 loop is CASSLDPRPGTGYSRATNEKLFF. The CDR3, as DNA: TGCGCCAGCAGCTTGGACCCTCGTCCCGGGACAGGGTATAGCCGCGCAACTAATGAAAAACTGTTTTTT.